The 6 T cell receptor beta chains below were found in one sample sequenced in a study of T cell repertoires in cytomegalovirus infection. In TCRdb, the reads were re-called with MiXCR into one record per CDR3 protein. The sample includes 150,000 or so distinct CDR3 sequences, roughly 6.5% of them seen just once. The sequencing input was PBMCs. The origin of the receptors is a human donor in good health (CMV status not recorded). Some clones in this sample may be carry-over from other donors' samples.

This clonotype appeared many times. This rearrangement joins TRBV7-2 to TRBJ2-5; D gene unclear. CDR3 length: 14 amino acids. Germline-derived CDR1 and CDR2 are SGHTA and FQGNSA. V was trimmed by 5 bases and J by 5 bases, leaving 15 bases between them. The CDR3: CASSPWAISETQYF. As DNA, the CDR3 is TGTGCCAGCAGCCCCTGGGCCATTTCGGAGACCCAGTACTTC.

This clonotype was detected ten times or more. The chain joins TRBV5-4 to TRBJ2-1, with 7 bases lining up with TRBD2. The CDR3 has 15 residues. CDR1 and CDR2 from the germline V gene are SGHNT and YYREEE (reference sequence). Trimming cost V 0 bases and J 3 bases; bases outside gene matches: 3. The CDR3 DNA sequence: TGTGCCAGCAGCTTGGGGACGGGGGGCTACAATGAGCAGTTCTTC. Its protein product is CASSLGTGGYNEQFF. Full variable domain (remainder filled in from reference TRBV5-4 and TRBJ2-1): ETGVTQSPTHLIKTRGQQVTLRCSSQSGHNTVSWYQQALGQGPQFIFQYYREEENGRGNFPPRFSGLQFPNYSSELNVNALELDDSALYLCASSLGTGGYNEQFFGPGTRLTVL.

The gene calls are TRBV4-3 and TRBJ2-1, with 13 bases fitting TRBD2. V shed 4 bases and J 7 bases; nucleotides not matched to a gene: 4. CDR3 size: 15 residues. CDR1 and CDR2 from the germline V gene are LGHNA and YSLEER. The CDR3 spells CASSPGLAGENEQFF. The CDR3 DNA reads as TGCGCCAGCAGCCCCGGACTAGCGGGGGAGAATGAGCAGTTCTTC.

The chain uses TRBV20-1 and TRBJ1-6, with 10 bases fitting TRBD1. The CDR3 runs to 14 residues. After removal of 3 bases from V and 7 bases from J, the junction contained 3 bases not matched to a gene. Germline loops: CDR1 DFQATT, CDR2 SNEGSKA (reference sequence). The CDR3 protein is CSASRDRGNSPLHF. CDR3 DNA: TGCAGTGCTAGTAGGGACAGGGGAAATTCACCCCTCCACTTT.

This clonotype has more than one count but fewer than ten. CDR3 DNA: TGCAGTGCTAGAAAGGACAGGGGGCCCTTTGAGGGGCCCCAGCATTTT. It is translated as CSARKDRGPFEGPQHF. The chain couples TRBV20-1 to TRBJ1-5; 11 nucleotides align to TRBD1. V shed 2 bases and J 9 bases; nucleotides not matched to a gene: 12. Germline V gene lookup returns CDR1 DFQATT and CDR2 SNEGSKA (reference sequence). The CDR3 runs to 16 residues.

This clonotype was counted ten times or more. This chain links TRBV7-6 with TRBJ2-5; D unclear. This CDR3 is built from 12 residues. The germline CDR1 and CDR2 sequences are SGHVS and FNYEAQ. The V end lost 5 bases, the J end lost 5 bases, and 9 bases lay between the germline ends. The CDR3 sequence is CASSRWRETQYF. CDR3 bases: TGTGCCAGCAGCCGGTGGCGGGAGACCCAGTACTTC.